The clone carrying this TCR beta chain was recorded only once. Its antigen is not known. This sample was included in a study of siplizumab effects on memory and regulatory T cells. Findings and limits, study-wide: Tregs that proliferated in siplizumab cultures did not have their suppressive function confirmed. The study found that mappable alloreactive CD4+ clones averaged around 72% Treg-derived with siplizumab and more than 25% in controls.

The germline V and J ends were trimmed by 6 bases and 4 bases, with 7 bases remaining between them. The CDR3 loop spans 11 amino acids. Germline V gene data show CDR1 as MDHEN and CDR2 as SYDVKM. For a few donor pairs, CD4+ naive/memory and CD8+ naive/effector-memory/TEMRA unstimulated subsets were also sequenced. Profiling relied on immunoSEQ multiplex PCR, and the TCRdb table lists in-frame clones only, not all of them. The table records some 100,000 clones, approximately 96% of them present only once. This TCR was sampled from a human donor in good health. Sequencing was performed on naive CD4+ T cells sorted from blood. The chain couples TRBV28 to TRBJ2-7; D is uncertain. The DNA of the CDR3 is TGTGCCAGCAGAACCCTTTACGAGCAGTACTTC. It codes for CASRTLYEQYF.